The count of the clone carrying this TCR beta chain is one. This record comes from a study of PD-L1 blockade in urothelial cancer. TCRdb's table, derived via immunoSEQ multiplex PCR, lists solely in-frame clones and lacks some. This table has tens of thousands of clones, approximately 90% appearing once. The time point is: peripheral blood 6 weeks after treatment start. Germline loops: CDR1 LNHNV, CDR2 YYDKDF (reference sequence). The length of the CDR3 is 14 residues. Deletions cut 0 bases from V and 3 bases from J, with 9 bases between. This rearrangement joins TRBV15 to TRBJ2-7; D might be TRBD2 (5 bases). This clonotype was sampled from a woman aged 55-69 years with urothelial cancer. This specimen was PBMCs, taken around atezolizumab (anti-PD-L1) treatment. CDR3 in amino acids: CATSRDRGHYEQYF. DNA of the CDR3: TGTGCCACCAGCAGAGATCGCGGGCACTACGAGCAGTACTTC. The whole variable domain, remainder taken from reference TRBV15 and TRBJ2-7, is DAMVIQNPRYQVTQFGKPVTLSCSQTLNHNVMYWYQQKSSQAPKLLFHYYDKDFNNEADTPDNFQSRRPNTSFCFLDIRSPGLGDTAMYLCATSRDRGHYEQYFGPGTRLTVT.